These T cell receptor beta chains were read from a single sample in a study of T-cell reconstitution after alpha-beta-depleted transplantation in children. TCRdb processed the PCR reads anew with MiXCR; each CDR3 protein has one entry. The table shows around 94,000 distinct CDR3 sequences, with 5% to 6% occurring only once. The sample was PBMCs, mostly from graft donor cells, taken 60 days after TCRalphabeta/CD19-depleted stem cell transplant. The receptors were sampled from a female patient aged 2-9 years who had a stem cell transplant for Fanconi anemia, so the T cells may come from the graft donor. The CDR3 runs from the conserved cysteine through the conserved F or W. D genes are given only for firm matches. Not all rows give a size; the values are once, few, many and, for expanded clones, a class.

clone size	V gene	D gene	J gene	CDR3 protein	CDR3 DNA
many	TRBV5-1	-	TRBJ2-1	CASSHPRENPFATYNEQFF	TGCGCCAGCAGCCACCCCAGGGAAAATCCCTTTGCAACCTACAATGAGCAGTTCTTC
few	TRBV7-2	-	TRBJ2-6	CASSLVGGNSGANVLTF	TGTGCCAGCAGCTTAGTTGGCGGGAACTCTGGGGCCAACGTCCTGACTTTC
-	TRBV5-1	TRBD1	TRBJ2-7	CASKWDSAYEQYF	TGCGCCAGCAAATGGGACAGCGCCTACGAGCAGTACTTC
many	TRBV27	TRBD1	TRBJ1-6	CASRPQGSSPLHF	TGTGCCAGCCGTCCACAGGGGAGCTCACCCCTCCACTTT
few	TRBV10-3	-	TRBJ1-3	CAISQDGSSGNTIYF	TGTGCCATCAGCCAGGACGGCAGCTCTGGAAACACCATATATTTT
-	TRBV5-1	-	TRBJ2-3	CASSLADGSDTQYF	TGCGCCAGCAGCCTGGCTGATGGATCAGATACGCAGTATTTT
many	TRBV7-3	TRBD2	TRBJ2-3	CASSLTGRGIQYF	TGTGCCAGCAGCTTAACAGGGCGGGGGATCCAGTATTTT
few	TRBV10-3	-	TRBJ1-2	CAINRGQISGYTF	TGTGCCATCAACCGCGGACAAATAAGCGGCTACACCTTC
many	TRBV20-1	-	TRBJ2-7	CSATPSSYEQYF	TGCAGTGCTACGCCGAGCTCCTACGAGCAGTACTTC
many	TRBV20-1	-	TRBJ2-7	CSARDPPGAYEQYF	TGCAGTGCTAGAGATCCCCCAGGGGCCTACGAGCAGTACTTC
many	TRBV5-1	TRBD1	TRBJ2-5	CASSLQGAETQYF	TGCGCCAGCAGCTTGCAGGGGGCAGAGACCCAGTACTTC
medium-sized	TRBV7-2	-	TRBJ1-1	CASSFSRGRQTEAFF	TGTGCCAGCAGCTTCTCCAGGGGTAGACAAACTGAAGCTTTCTTT
many	TRBV15	-	TRBJ1-5	CATAPRVSLNQPQHF	TGTGCCACCGCACCTCGAGTTTCCCTGAATCAGCCCCAGCATTTT
-	TRBV7-6	-	TRBJ1-6	CASSLVEGNSPLHF	TGTGCCAGCAGCTTAGTGGAGGGGAATTCACCCCTCCACTTT
many	TRBV12-3/TRBV12-4	TRBD2	TRBJ2-7	CASRASGSPEQYF	TGTGCCAGCAGGGCTAGCGGGAGTCCCGAGCAGTACTTC
many	TRBV7-9	-	TRBJ1-1	CASSPTRGANTEAFF	TGTGCCAGCAGTCCCACGAGGGGGGCGAACACTGAAGCTTTCTTT
-	TRBV3-1	TRBD1	TRBJ2-5	CASSPGRGQGRETQYF	TGTGCCAGCAGCCCCGGGAGGGGACAGGGGAGGGAGACCCAGTACTTC
few	TRBV7-9	TRBD2	TRBJ2-4	CASTHGRANIQYF	TGTGCCAGCACCCACGGGAGGGCCAACATTCAGTACTTC
-	TRBV7-9	TRBD2	TRBJ2-3	CASSEPGLGASTDTQYF	TGTGCCAGCAGCGAGCCGGGACTAGGAGCTAGCACAGATACGCAGTATTTT
few	TRBV20-1	TRBD2	TRBJ2-3	CSAPRGGSTDTQYF	TGCAGTGCACCCCGGGGGGGGAGCACAGATACGCAGTATTTT
-	TRBV12-3/TRBV12-4	-	TRBJ1-3	CASSFGLISGNTIYF	TGTGCCAGCAGTTTTGGCCTAATCTCTGGAAACACCATATATTTT
-	TRBV5-1	TRBD2	TRBJ2-7	CASSWPAGGNSYEQYF	TGCGCCAGCAGCTGGCCGGCGGGGGGGAATTCCTACGAGCAGTACTTC
-	TRBV5-1	TRBD2	TRBJ2-7	CASRLAGTYEQYF	TGCGCCAGCAGGCTAGCGGGGACCTACGAGCAGTACTTC
many	TRBV18	TRBD1	TRBJ2-5	CASSPRTGRGETQYF	TGTGCCAGCTCACCTAGGACAGGGCGTGGGGAGACCCAGTACTTC